One and the same sample provided the 13 T cell receptor beta chains below, sequenced in a study of blood T cell repertoires in COVID-19. Some clones are missing from TCRdb's copy, which holds only in-frame ones; the method was immunoSEQ multiplex PCR. The table includes over 60,000 clones, approximately 89% detected once. The specimen was peripheral blood. The receptors were gathered from a man older than 75 with acute or convalescent COVID-19.

This clone was picked up one time. The chain employs TRBV5-6 and TRBJ1-5, with TRBD1 as a possible D gene (5 bases). V dropped 6 bases and J dropped 8 bases, with 21 bases sitting between them. CDR3 size: 15 residues. CDR1 SGHDT and CDR2 YYEEEE come from the germline V gene. DNA for the CDR3: TGTGCCAGCACCTTAGCCTTAGGGACTCTGGAGCCCCAGCATTTT. Encoded protein: CASTLALGTLEPQHF.

V gene TRBV7-3 combines with J gene TRBJ2-5, with D possibly matching TRBD1 (6 bases). Between the trimmed V and J ends, which lost 4 bases and 3 bases, there was a span of 15 bases. CDR1 is SGHTA and CDR2 is FQGTGA in the germline V gene. The CDR3 spans 15 residues. CDR3 bases: TGTGCCAGCAGCTCCTCGGGGACACCAAAAGAGACCCAGTACTTC. This codes for CASSSSGTPKETQYF.

The CDR3 spells CASTPRGNTEAFF. CDR3 bases: TGTGCCAGTACCCCCCGGGGGAACACTGAAGCTTTCTTT. V and J are TRBV19 and TRBJ1-1; D is unclear. V lost 7 bases and J lost 1, with 10 bases in between. The length of the CDR3 is 13 residues. Germline values: CDR1 LNHDA, CDR2 SQIVND (reference sequence).

The chain joins TRBV5-4 to TRBJ1-2, with no clear D. Germline CDR1 reads SGHNT; CDR2 reads YYREEE (reference sequence). The CDR3 covers 14 residues. Trimming removed 0 bases at V and 1 base at J, with 7 bases between. In DNA form, the CDR3 reads TGTGCCAGCAGCTTGGCGGGAGGTAACTATGGCTACACCTTC. It codes for CASSLAGGNYGYTF.

The CDR3 here is CASSKWRPSGIYEQYF. The CDR3 DNA is TGTGCCAGCAGCAAATGGAGGCCTAGCGGGATTTACGAGCAGTACTTC. The rearrangement joins TRBV21-1 to TRBJ2-7; the table's D call TRBD2 went unverified against the DNA. TRBV21-1 is deemed a pseudogene. There are 16 residues in the CDR3.

The chain recombines TRBV7-2 with TRBJ2-3; 10 bases agree with TRBD2. Germline V gene lookup returns CDR1 SGHTA and CDR2 FQGNSA. The CDR3 runs 20 residues. After removal of 0 bases from V and 3 bases from J, the junction contained 15 bases not matched to a gene. CDR3 loop: CASSLALAGDGVYGTDTQYF. The DNA of the CDR3 is TGTGCCAGCAGCTTAGCCCTAGCGGGAGATGGTGTTTATGGTACAGATACGCAGTATTTT.

J is TRBJ2-1 and V is TRBV7-8; D is perhaps TRBD1 (6 bases). V was cut by 5 bases and J by 0 bases, with 17 bases left in between. This CDR3 spans 17 amino acids. Germline assignment: CDR1 SGHVS and CDR2 FQNEAQ. DNA of the CDR3: TGTGCCAGCAGCCCCCGCCCGAGGGGGAGCTCCTACAATGAGCAGTTCTTC. It yields the protein CASSPRPRGSSYNEQFF.

V is TRBV28 and J is TRBJ1-3; D call uncertain. From germline, CDR1 is MDHEN and CDR2 SYDVKM. The CDR3 consists of 15 residues. V was trimmed by 5 bases and J by 3 bases, leaving 14 bases between them. The CDR3 sequence is CASSTGEGFGNTIYF. As DNA, the CDR3 is TGTGCCAGCAGTACCGGGGAGGGATTTGGAAACACCATATATTTT.

V usage is TRBV19 and J usage is TRBJ1-2, with 8 bases aligning to TRBD1. The CDR3 is 13 residues long. The germline gives CDR1 LNHDA, CDR2 SQIVND (reference sequence). Trimming cost V 8 bases and J 8 bases; bases outside gene matches: 10. CDR3 sequence reads: CASAGQGGRGYTF. As DNA, the CDR3 is TGTGCCAGTGCCGGACAGGGAGGAAGAGGCTACACCTTC.

The CDR3 sequence is CASSADRSARSLFF. The CDR3 nucleotides are TGTGCCAGTAGTGCCGACAGGTCTGCGAGATCGCTGTTTTTT. The chain has TRBV19 and TRBJ2-2, with TRBD1 as a possible D gene (6 bases). CDR1 is LNHDA and CDR2 is SQIVND in the germline V gene (reference sequence). V was cut by 5 bases and J by 13 bases, with 20 bases left in between. The CDR3 loop spans 14 amino acids.

The chain joins TRBV13 to TRBJ2-7, with a tentative D call TRBD1 (6 bases). The V gene's germline CDR1 is PRHDT and CDR2 FYEKMQ (reference sequence). With 5 bases removed from V and 4 bases from J, the gap between germline ends came to 21 bases. The CDR3 is made up of 16 amino acids. The CDR3 loop is CASSDNPGNRAYEQYF. The CDR3 coding sequence is TGTGCCAGCAGCGATAACCCCGGAAACAGGGCGTACGAGCAGTACTTC.

The chain carries TRBV19 and TRBJ1-1; D is perhaps TRBD1 (5 bases). Germline CDR1 reads LNHDA; CDR2 reads SQIVND (reference sequence). With 7 bases removed from V and 0 bases from J, the gap between germline ends came to 33 bases. The CDR3 length is 21 residues. The CDR3 DNA follows: TGTGCCAGTACCAAAGGGTGGACGGAGGGGATATTCGCCACAATGAACACTGAAGCTTTCTTT. Translating gives CASTKGWTEGIFATMNTEAFF.

J is TRBJ1-1 and V is TRBV3-1 (or the pseudogene TRBV3-2), with TRBD1 matching over 7 bases. Germline CDR1 and CDR2: LGHDT and YNNKEL (reference sequence). With V trimmed by 3 bases and J by 6 bases, 10 bases remained unmatched. The CDR3 contains 15 residues. CDR3 in amino acids: CASSHGRGQGPEAFF. In nucleotides, the CDR3 is TGTGCCAGCAGCCACGGGAGGGGGCAGGGACCTGAAGCTTTCTTT.